The entry that follows covers one T cell receptor beta chain sequence. Its target is not known. The data originate from a study of shared clonotypes between healthy human individuals. Study-wide results and limits: Larger richness was generally estimated for naive than memory subsets.

Generated by immunoSEQ multiplex PCR, the TCRdb table keeps only in-frame clones and is missing some. The sample has over a million clones, 75% to 80% seen once; the top ten hold around 0.6%. From germline, CDR1 is ENHRY and CDR2 SYGVKD. The CDR3 totals 13 residues. V was pared by 7 bases and J by 6 bases, with 13 bases between. The chain employs TRBV10-3 and TRBJ1-5; tentative D call: TRBD1 (5 bases). Sequenced input: memory CD4+ T cells from PBMCs. Stated subset: CD45RA-negative fraction. The receptor was isolated from a man aged 18 to 29 in good health. Some clones in this sample may be carry-over from other donors' samples. Here the CDR3 reads CAIKETEGQPQHF. The CDR3 DNA is TGTGCCATCAAAGAGACAGAGGGTCAGCCCCAGCATTTT.